The 18 T cell receptor beta chains below all came from one sample that was sequenced in a study of OX40 agonist ivuxolimab in advanced cancers. The library was built by means of the immunoSEQ multiplex PCR assay. What TCRdb holds here is the immuneACCESS table cut down to in-frame rearrangements. Part of the clones is not present; checked against another copy, under half of the missing clones reflect an unresolved V gene, and the others are unexplained. This sample has under 90,000 clones in its table, and roughly 90% of those were observed once. The top ten clones comprise approximately 2.3% of the sample. The source material was CD4+ or CD8+ T cells sorted from blood, sampled in a trial of the OX40 agonist ivuxolimab. Receptors originate from an adult with an advanced solid tumor such as melanoma, head and neck, liver or kidney cancer.

The chain links TRBV7-9 to TRBJ2-2, with D unresolved. Per the germline V gene, CDR1 is SEHNR and CDR2 is FQNEAQ (reference sequence). This CDR3 comprises 12 residues. The V and J ends lost 4 bases and 3 bases respectively, with 3 bases between them. CDR3 protein: CASSSYTGELFF. CDR3 sequence (DNA): TGTGCCAGCAGCTCTTACACCGGGGAGCTGTTTTTT.

The chain is built from TRBV5-8 and TRBJ2-3, with D uncertain. This CDR3 comprises 15 residues. Germline CDR1 SGHTS, CDR2 YDEGEE. V was cut by 0 bases and J by 0 bases, with 8 bases left in between. The CDR3 sequence: CASSLGPTSTDTQYF. In DNA, the CDR3 is TGTGCCAGCAGCTTGGGTCCTACTAGCACAGATACGCAGTATTTT.

V gene TRBV10-3 combines with J gene TRBJ1-3; D gene uncertain. Germline CDR1 and CDR2: ENHRY and SYGVKD. Trimming took 2 bases from V and 4 from J, leaving 6 bases between them. This CDR3 region has 13 residues. As DNA, the CDR3 is TGTGCCATCAGTGAGGGCCCCGGAAACACCATATATTTT. Its protein product is CAISEGPGNTIYF.

This clone was detected only once. The rearrangement joins TRBV19 to TRBJ2-7, with 12 nucleotides matching TRBD2. This CDR3 is built from 15 residues. From germline, CDR1 is LNHDA and CDR2 SQIVND (reference sequence). With 5 bases clipped from V and 1 base from J, the junction kept 3 bases outside the gene matches. The CDR3 reads CASSRTSGASYEQYF. The CDR3 bases are TGTGCCAGTAGTCGGACTAGCGGGGCGTCCTACGAGCAGTACTTC.

J is TRBJ2-7 and V is TRBV29-1; D is unclear. This CDR3 is built from 12 residues. Trimming took off 3 bases at V and 6 bases at J, with 12 bases between the two ends. In germline, CDR1 is SQVTM, CDR2 ANQGSEA. This CDR3 reads CSVDSESSEQYF. CDR3 bases: TGCAGCGTTGATTCCGAATCATCCGAGCAGTACTTC.

The chain is built from TRBV4-1 and TRBJ1-3; D remains unclear. Between the trimmed V and J ends, which lost 4 bases and 0 bases, there was a span of 16 bases. This CDR3 has 17 residues. In germline, CDR1 is MGHRA, CDR2 YSYEKL. CDR3 sequence reads: CASSRLIGEFSGNTIYF. For the CDR3, the DNA is TGCGCCAGCAGCCGTCTCATCGGGGAGTTCTCTGGAAACACCATATATTTT.

The J gene is TRBJ1-1, the V gene TRBV9; no firm D call. Germline V gene sequence: CDR1 SGDLS, CDR2 YYNGEE. The CDR3 is 17 amino acids. Deletions cut 0 bases from V and 3 bases from J, with 18 bases between. The CDR3 spells CASSVGGGNSRDTEAFF. The CDR3 nucleotides read TGTGCCAGCAGCGTAGGGGGAGGGAATTCAAGGGACACTGAAGCTTTCTTT.

V and J are TRBV28 and TRBJ2-7; D call uncertain. This CDR3 is built from 12 residues. The V end was cut by 5 bases, the J end by 8 bases, with 13 bases between. Germline values: CDR1 MDHEN, CDR2 SYDVKM. The CDR3 nucleotides are TGTGCCAGCAGTCCCAACCCTCTCAAGCAGTACTTC. Translating gives CASSPNPLKQYF.

This clone was counted a few times. This sequence joins TRBV5-1 and TRBJ2-7, with a weak D call TRBD1 (6 bases). The germline V gene has CDR1 SGHRS and CDR2 YFSETQ. V gave up 0 bases and J gave up 4 bases, with 8 bases separating them. This CDR3 spans 13 amino acids. Written as DNA, the CDR3 is TGCGCCAGCAGCTTGGTTCAGGGGTACGAGCAGTACTTC. It yields the protein CASSLVQGYEQYF.

This clone is a singleton in its sample. This chain joins TRBV4-1 and TRBJ1-2; D not resolved. The germline CDR1 and CDR2 sequences are MGHRA and YSYEKL. Trimming removed 1 base from V and 0 bases from J, with 18 bases in between. The length of the CDR3 is 18 residues. CDR3 bases: TGCGCCAGCAGCCAAGTGGGAGAATTGTCTGACTCTAACTATGGCTACACCTTC. Its protein product is CASSQVGELSDSNYGYTF.

This sequence joins TRBV18 and TRBJ1-4; D gene unclear. CDR1 and CDR2 from the germline V gene are KGHSH and LQKENI. The CDR3 runs to 17 residues. The germline V and J ends were trimmed by 4 bases and 3 bases, with 18 bases remaining between them. DNA for the CDR3: TGTGCCAGCTCACTATCTCCTCCAGGCGAGCCTAATGAAAAACTGTTTTTT. Translating it yields CASSLSPPGEPNEKLFF.

V gene TRBV7-9 combines with J gene TRBJ2-7; no clear D gene. This CDR3 is 13 amino acids long. The germline gives CDR1 SEHNR, CDR2 FQNEAQ (reference sequence). Deletions cut 1 base from V and 4 bases from J, with 8 bases between. In DNA, the CDR3 is TGTGCCAGCAGCTTAGGTGGGGAATACGAGCAGTACTTC. Residues: CASSLGGEYEQYF.

CDR3 sequence: CASSLAASGNEQFF. The CDR3 coding sequence is TGTGCCAGCAGCTTGGCCGCTAGCGGCAATGAGCAGTTCTTC. The genes are TRBV5-5 and TRBJ2-1, with 7 nucleotides matching TRBD2. V shed 0 bases and J 6 bases; nucleotides not matched to a gene: 3. The germline CDR1 and CDR2 sequences are SGHKS and YYEKEE (reference sequence). This CDR3 has 14 residues.

The V gene is TRBV5-1, the J gene TRBJ2-3; D call uncertain. Trimming left V 0 bases short and J 3 bases short, with 11 bases between. Germline-derived CDR1 and CDR2 are SGHRS and YFSETQ. The CDR3 totals 15 residues. The CDR3 region has the DNA TGCGCCAGCAGCTTGGAAGGCAGGCGGACAGATACGCAGTATTTT. Its protein is CASSLEGRRTDTQYF.

This chain's CDR3 is CASSELSSETQYF. CDR3 coding DNA: TGTGCCAGCAGTGAACTAAGTTCGGAGACCCAGTACTTC. This rearrangement joins TRBV2 to TRBJ2-5; no definite D call. The CDR3 has 13 amino acids. Germline loops: CDR1 SNHLY, CDR2 FYNNEI. Between the trimmed V and J ends, which lost 2 bases and 5 bases, there was a span of 9 bases.

J is TRBJ1-4 and V is TRBV27; a weak D match, TRBD1 (5 bases). Trimming took 2 bases from V and 8 from J, leaving 9 bases between them. The CDR3 loop spans 13 amino acids. The germline gives CDR1 MNHEY, CDR2 SMNVEV (reference sequence). CDR3 residues: CASSLTGEEKLFF. CDR3 coding DNA: TGTGCCAGCAGTTTAACGGGGGAGGAAAAACTGTTTTTT.

Turning to this clone: A read error may explain this, as a much larger clone is one base away. V and J are TRBV6-5 and TRBJ2-7; maybe TRBD1 (6 bases). This CDR3 comprises 13 residues. Germline V gene sequence: CDR1 MNHEY, CDR2 SVGAGI. The CDR3 loop reads CASSTTGIGEQHF. DNA of the CDR3: TGTGCCAGCAGTACTACAGGGATAGGCGAGCAGCACTTC.

The chain is built from TRBV7-9 and TRBJ1-1; D gene unclear. Trimming took off 8 bases at V and 5 bases at J, with 15 bases between the two ends. Germline V gives CDR1 SEHNR, CDR2 FQNEAQ (reference sequence). The CDR3 is 13 amino acids. The CDR3 reads CASRPPSGTEAFF. CDR3 nucleotide sequence: TGTGCCAGCCGTCCCCCATCCGGGACTGAAGCTTTCTTT.